This TCR beta chain was captured in a study of vaccination and CD4 T cells after COVID-19. Study outcomes and limitations: Convalescent patients saw a median roughly 85% of their reactive clones show up only after vaccination. The study examined relatively few convalescent patients and included no early post-infection timepoints.

From germline, CDR1 is DFQATT and CDR2 SNEGSKA (reference sequence). J was trimmed by 3 bases and V by 6 bases; bases with no gene match: 9. This CDR3 contains 15 residues. The Oncomine TCR Beta short-read assay generated sequence data from the DNA of cultured CD4+ T cells. TCRdb called the PCR reads again in MiXCR, with one record for every CDR3 protein. The table lists under 25,000 distinct CDR3 sequences, roughly two fifths of them singletons. Noted treatment: 10-day PBMC culture with coronavirus spike peptide pools or control peptides (ViraFEST assay). After expanding antigen-specific T cells with peptide pools, ViraFEST sequenced their TCRs. Following a culture period (approximately nine days), negative selection was used to isolate CD4+ T cells. This clonotype was recorded a few times. Its antigen remains unidentified.

Sequencing was performed on CD4+ T cells from blood, cultured in vitro, taken before SARS-CoV-2 vaccination. This sequence was found in a human donor who had recovered from COVID-19. This chain links TRBV20-1 with TRBJ2-3; 10 nucleotides line up with TRBD2. CDR3 in amino acids: CSARPSGRGTDTQYF. The CDR3 nucleotides read TGCAGTGCGCGACCTAGCGGGAGAGGGACAGATACGCAGTATTTT.